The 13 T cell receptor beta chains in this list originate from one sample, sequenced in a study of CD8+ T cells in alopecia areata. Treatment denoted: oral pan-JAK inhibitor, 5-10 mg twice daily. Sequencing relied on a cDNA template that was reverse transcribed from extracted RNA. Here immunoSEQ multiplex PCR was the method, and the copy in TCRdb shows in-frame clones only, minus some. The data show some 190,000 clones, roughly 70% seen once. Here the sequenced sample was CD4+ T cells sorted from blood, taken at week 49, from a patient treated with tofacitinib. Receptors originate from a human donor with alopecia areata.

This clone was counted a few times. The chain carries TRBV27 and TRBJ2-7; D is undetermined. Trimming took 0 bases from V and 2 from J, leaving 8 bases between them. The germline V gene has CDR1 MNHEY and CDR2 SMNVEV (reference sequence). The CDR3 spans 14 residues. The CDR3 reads CASSLSFGAYEQYF. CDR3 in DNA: TGTGCCAGCAGTTTATCTTTCGGAGCCTACGAGCAGTACTTC.

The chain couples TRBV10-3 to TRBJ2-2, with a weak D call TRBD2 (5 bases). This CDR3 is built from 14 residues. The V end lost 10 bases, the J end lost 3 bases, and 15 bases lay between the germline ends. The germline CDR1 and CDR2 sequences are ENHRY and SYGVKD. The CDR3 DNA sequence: TGTGCCACTAAGCGAGGGCAGGACACCGGGGAGCTGTTTTTT. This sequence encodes CATKRGQDTGELFF.

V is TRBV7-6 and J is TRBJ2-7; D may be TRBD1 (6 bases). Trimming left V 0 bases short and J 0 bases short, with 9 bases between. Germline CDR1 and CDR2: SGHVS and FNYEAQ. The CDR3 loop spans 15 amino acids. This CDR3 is CASSLAGALSYEQYF. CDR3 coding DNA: TGTGCCAGCAGCTTAGCGGGGGCCCTCTCCTACGAGCAGTACTTC.

Here the CDR3 reads CAWAAVEAFF. The CDR3 DNA sequence: TGTGCCTGGGCTGCTGTTGAAGCTTTCTTT. This chain joins TRBV30 and TRBJ1-1; D not resolved. The CDR3 is 10 residues long. CDR1 is GTSNPN and CDR2 is SVGIG in the germline V gene (reference sequence). V gave up 5 bases and J gave up 7 bases, with 8 bases separating them.

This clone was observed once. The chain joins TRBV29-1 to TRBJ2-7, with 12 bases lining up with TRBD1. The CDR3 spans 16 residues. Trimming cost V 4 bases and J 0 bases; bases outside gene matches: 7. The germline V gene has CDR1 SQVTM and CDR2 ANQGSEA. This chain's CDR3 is CSVAGQGAIGSYEQYF. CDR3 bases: TGCAGCGTTGCGGGACAGGGGGCTATAGGCTCCTACGAGCAGTACTTC.

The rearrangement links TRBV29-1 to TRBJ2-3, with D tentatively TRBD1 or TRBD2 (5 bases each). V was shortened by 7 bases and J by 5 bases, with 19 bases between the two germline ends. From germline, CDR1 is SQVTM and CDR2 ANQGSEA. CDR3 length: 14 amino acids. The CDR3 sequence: CSGGFPGAGDTQYF. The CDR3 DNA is TGCAGCGGGGGGTTCCCCGGGGCGGGAGATACGCAGTATTTT.

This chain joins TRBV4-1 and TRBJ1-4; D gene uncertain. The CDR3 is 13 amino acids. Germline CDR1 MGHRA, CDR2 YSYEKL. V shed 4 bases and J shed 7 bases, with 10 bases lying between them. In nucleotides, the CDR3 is TGCGCCAGCAGCCCGGGGAGTCGTGAAAAACTGTTTTTT. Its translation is CASSPGSREKLFF.

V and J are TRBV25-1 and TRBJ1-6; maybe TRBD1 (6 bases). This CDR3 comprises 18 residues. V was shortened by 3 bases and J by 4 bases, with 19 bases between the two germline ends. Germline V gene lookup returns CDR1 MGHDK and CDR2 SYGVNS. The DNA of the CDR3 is TGTGCCAGCAGTGATCCAAGCCGCCACGGGACATATAATTCACCCCTCCACTTT. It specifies CASSDPSRHGTYNSPLHF. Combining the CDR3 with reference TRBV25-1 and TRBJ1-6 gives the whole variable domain EADIYQTPRYLVIGTGKKITLECSQTMGHDKMYWYQQDPGMELHLIHYSYGVNSTEKGDLSSESTVSRIRTEHFPLTLESARPSHTSQYLCASSDPSRHGTYNSPLHFGNGTRLTVT.

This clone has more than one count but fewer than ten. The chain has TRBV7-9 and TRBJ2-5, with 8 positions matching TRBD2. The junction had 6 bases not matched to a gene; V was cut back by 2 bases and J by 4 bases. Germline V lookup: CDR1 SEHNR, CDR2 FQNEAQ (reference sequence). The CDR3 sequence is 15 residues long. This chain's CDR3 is CASSLKPTSGETQYF. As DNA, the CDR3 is TGTGCCAGCAGCTTAAAGCCTACTAGCGGAGAGACCCAGTACTTC.

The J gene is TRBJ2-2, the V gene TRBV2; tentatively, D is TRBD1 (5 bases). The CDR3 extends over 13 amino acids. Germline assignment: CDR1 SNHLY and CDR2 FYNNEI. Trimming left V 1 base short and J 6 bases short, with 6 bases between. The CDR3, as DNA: TGTGCCAGCAGTGAAGGGGGCTCCGGGGAGCTGTTTTTT. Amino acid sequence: CASSEGGSGELFF.

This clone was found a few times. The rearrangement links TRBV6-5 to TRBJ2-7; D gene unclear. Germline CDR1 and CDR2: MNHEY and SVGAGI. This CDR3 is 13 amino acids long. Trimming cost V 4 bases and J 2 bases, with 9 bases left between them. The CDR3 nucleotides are TGTGCCAGCAGTTCAACACCAACCTACGAGCAGTACTTC. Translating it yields CASSSTPTYEQYF.

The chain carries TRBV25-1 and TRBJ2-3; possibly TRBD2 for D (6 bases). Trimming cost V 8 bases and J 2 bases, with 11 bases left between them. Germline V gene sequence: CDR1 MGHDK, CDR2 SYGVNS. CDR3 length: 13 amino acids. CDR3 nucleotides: TGTGCCAGCGCCCGGGACTTCACAGATACGCAGTATTTT. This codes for CASARDFTDTQYF.

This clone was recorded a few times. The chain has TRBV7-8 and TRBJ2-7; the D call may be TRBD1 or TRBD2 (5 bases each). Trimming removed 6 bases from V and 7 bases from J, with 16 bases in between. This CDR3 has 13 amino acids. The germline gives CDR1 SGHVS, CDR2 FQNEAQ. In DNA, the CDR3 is TGTGCCAGCAGAGGGCAGGGATCGGGAGAGCAGTACTTC. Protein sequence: CASRGQGSGEQYF.